Below, 29 T cell receptor beta chains from the same sample are listed, as sequenced in a study of blood T cell repertoires in COVID-19. Produced via immunoSEQ multiplex PCR; TCRdb's table is partial and in-frame only. The sample yields roughly 120,000 clones, less than 85% seen once. Material: peripheral blood. The origin of the receptors is a man in his thirties or forties with acute or convalescent COVID-19.

In its sample, this clone was seen many times. The rearrangement joins TRBV11-3 to TRBJ2-1; D is undetermined. The CDR3 spans 12 residues. CDR1 SGHNT and CDR2 YENEEA come from the germline V gene. Deletions cut 2 bases from V and 5 bases from J, with 4 bases between. The chain's CDR3 is CASSLLNNEQFF. The CDR3 DNA reads TGTGCCAGCAGCTTACTTAACAATGAGCAGTTCTTC.

The chain uses TRBV11-2 and TRBJ2-5; D gene uncertain. With 3 bases removed from V and 2 bases from J, the gap between germline ends came to 13 bases. The germline V gene has CDR1 SGHAT and CDR2 FQNNGV. CDR3 size: 15 residues. The CDR3 bases are TGTGCCAGCAGCTTCAACTACGCCGGGCAAGAGACCCAGTACTTC. Amino acid sequence: CASSFNYAGQETQYF.

The chain's CDR3 is CASSYSTGGTTEAFF. Here the CDR3 DNA reads TGTGCCAGCAGTTACTCGACCGGGGGGACCACTGAAGCTTTCTTT. The chain employs TRBV6-5 and TRBJ1-1, with a weak D call TRBD1 (5 bases). Germline assignment: CDR1 MNHEY and CDR2 SVGAGI. This CDR3 contains 15 residues. Trimming shortened V by 0 bases and J by 4 bases, and 12 bases separated the two germline ends.

The V gene is TRBV7-9, the J gene TRBJ1-2; 8 bases match TRBD1. This CDR3 is built from 16 residues. Germline loops: CDR1 SEHNR, CDR2 FQNEAQ (reference sequence). V was pared by 2 bases and J by 4 bases, with 9 bases of the junction left unmatched. DNA for the CDR3: TGTGCCAGCAGCTTAAATGGAGACAGGGGCCTCTATGGCTACACCTTC. It translates to CASSLNGDRGLYGYTF.

This chain connects TRBV5-5 to TRBJ2-2, with D possibly TRBD2 on 5 matching bases. The germline CDR1 and CDR2 sequences are SGHKS and YYEKEE (reference sequence). With 5 bases removed from V and 4 bases from J, the gap between germline ends came to 18 bases. The CDR3 length is 16 residues. CDR3 sequence: CASSSNPDWGTGELFF. The DNA of the CDR3 is TGTGCCAGCAGTTCAAACCCGGACTGGGGCACCGGGGAGCTGTTTTTT.

V usage is TRBV7-9 and J usage is TRBJ1-1; TRBD1 agrees at 12 bases. Germline trimming cut 5 bases from V and 6 bases from J; bases unmatched to any gene: 4. Looked up from germline, CDR1 is SEHNR and CDR2 is FQNEAQ (reference sequence). The CDR3 has 14 residues. The CDR3, as DNA: TGTGCCAGCAGCACGGGACAGGGGGCGTCTGAAGCTTTCTTT. This codes for CASSTGQGASEAFF.

The chain combines TRBV25-1 with TRBJ2-1, with 8 nucleotides matching TRBD1. This CDR3 is 13 amino acids long. Germline lookup yields CDR1 MGHDK and CDR2 SYGVNS. Trimming took 4 bases from V and 7 from J; bases not matched to a gene: 3. CDR3: CASSVQGVNEQFF. CDR3 nucleotide sequence: TGTGCCAGCAGTGTACAGGGGGTGAATGAGCAGTTCTTC.

This clone was picked up one time. J is TRBJ1-6 and V is TRBV7-6; 7 bases fit TRBD1. Germline lookup yields CDR1 SGHVS and CDR2 FNYEAQ. V lost 1 base to trimming and J lost 6 bases; unmatched junction nucleotides: 3. The CDR3 extends over 15 amino acids. CDR3: CASSLGQGGNSPLHF. In DNA, the CDR3 is TGTGCCAGCAGCTTAGGGCAGGGGGGTAATTCACCCCTCCACTTT.

CDR3 in DNA: TGTGCCAGCAGCTTAGCCGGAGGCGACTTCTACGAGCAGTACGTC. Its protein is CASSLAGGDFYEQYV. The V and J genes are TRBV11-2 and TRBJ2-7, with D perhaps TRBD2 (5 bases). Germline CDR1 SGHAT, CDR2 FQNNGV. V shed 1 base and J shed 3 bases, with 13 bases lying between them. The CDR3 runs 15 residues.

This sequence joins TRBV12-5 and TRBJ2-3; D is ambiguous. Trimming removed 5 bases at V and 2 bases at J, with 5 bases between. The length of the CDR3 is 12 residues. CDR1 and CDR2 from the germline V gene are LGHNT and FRNRAP. The CDR3 loop is CASGPSTDTQYF. DNA for the CDR3: TGTGCTAGTGGTCCCTCCACAGATACGCAGTATTTT.

The CDR3 nucleotides read TGTGCCAGCAGCCGGACAGGGGGCGCCGGAAACACCATATATTTT. The encoded protein is CASSRTGGAGNTIYF. V gene TRBV3-1 (or the pseudogene TRBV3-2) combines with J gene TRBJ1-3; 11 bases are shared with TRBD1. The V gene's germline CDR1 is LGHDT and CDR2 YNNKEL (reference sequence). With 4 bases clipped from V and 4 bases from J, the junction kept 3 bases outside the gene matches. The CDR3 length is 15 residues.

The chain recombines TRBV27 with TRBJ1-3; tentative D call: TRBD1 (5 bases). Germline CDR1 and CDR2: MNHEY and SMNVEV (reference sequence). The CDR3 extends over 14 amino acids. Trimming removed 0 bases from V and 3 bases from J, with 6 bases in between. CDR3 DNA: TGTGCCAGCAGTTTATCGGGGGGTGGAAACACCATATATTTT. Translation: CASSLSGGGNTIYF.

About this clone: Within the sample, other DNA sequences also encode this same CDR3. This sequence joins TRBV7-3 and TRBJ2-2, with 9 bases lining up with TRBD1. CDR1 is SGHTA, CDR2 FQGTGA, per germline. The length of the CDR3 is 15 residues. V gave up 5 bases and J gave up 7 bases; unmatched junction bases: 8. The CDR3 DNA reads TGTGCCAGCAGCCCAAGGACAGGGGAAGGCGGGGAGCTGTTTTTT. Its protein is CASSPRTGEGGELFF. Based on the CDR3 plus reference TRBV7-3 and TRBJ2-2, the full variable domain is GAGVSQTPSNKVTEKGKYVELRCDPISGHTALYWYRQSLGQGPEFLIYFQGTGAADDSGLPNDRFFAVRPEGSVSTLKIQRTERGDSAVYLCASSPRTGEGGELFFGEGSRLTVL.

This clone was seen just once. The V and J genes are TRBV5-4 and TRBJ2-1; TRBD2 aligns across 7 bases. Trimming removed 0 bases from V and 4 bases from J; junction bases left unmatched: 4. CDR3 size: 15 residues. The germline CDR1 and CDR2 sequences are SGHNT and YYREEE (reference sequence). The CDR3 DNA is TGTGCCAGCAGCTTGGTTGTGGGGGGGTACAATGAGCAGTTCTTC. Encoded protein: CASSLVVGGYNEQFF.

The chain joins TRBV5-4 to TRBJ1-4; perhaps TRBD1 as D (5 bases). The germline V and J ends were trimmed by 5 bases and 4 bases, with 12 bases remaining between them. CDR1 is SGHNT and CDR2 is YYREEE in the germline V gene (reference sequence). The CDR3 extends over 14 amino acids. In nucleotides, the CDR3 is TGTGCCAGCAGTTTTGACAGATTTAATGAAAAACTGTTTTTT. It codes for CASSFDRFNEKLFF.

This rearrangement joins TRBV4-2 to TRBJ1-4; the D gene is possibly TRBD1 (5 bases). Germline V gene lookup returns CDR1 LGHNA and CDR2 YNFKEQ. The CDR3 runs 16 residues. The ends were cut back, 0 bases at V and 5 bases at J, with 13 bases in the middle. The CDR3 coding sequence is TGTGCCAGCAGCCAAGATACCTCGGGACTGAATGAAAAACTGTTTTTT. Protein sequence: CASSQDTSGLNEKLFF.

This sequence joins TRBV5-1 and TRBJ1-6; 7 nucleotides align to TRBD1. With V trimmed by 1 base and J by 4 bases, 5 bases remained unmatched. In germline, CDR1 is SGHRS, CDR2 YFSETQ. The CDR3 is made up of 16 amino acids. The CDR3 nucleotides are TGCGCCAGCAGCTTGTATTCGGGACAGTATAATTCACCCCTCCACTTT. It is translated as CASSLYSGQYNSPLHF.

The J gene is TRBJ2-3, the V gene TRBV11-2; 12 positions match TRBD2. J lost 5 bases, V lost 1 base, and 10 bases had no gene match. Per germline, CDR1 SGHAT and CDR2 FQNNGV. The CDR3 covers 18 residues. CDR3 in DNA: TGTGCCAGCAGCTTAGCTAACCGACTAGCGGGAGTGATAGATACGCAGTATTTT. As protein: CASSLANRLAGVIDTQYF.

V usage is TRBV7-9 and J usage is TRBJ1-1, with 9 bases fitting TRBD1. The CDR3 has 15 amino acids. CDR1 is SEHNR, CDR2 FQNEAQ, per germline (reference sequence). J was trimmed by 5 bases and V by 5 bases; bases with no gene match: 9. CDR3 in amino acids: CASSRGQGGRTEAFF. The CDR3 nucleotides are TGTGCCAGCAGCCGGGGACAGGGCGGGCGTACTGAAGCTTTCTTT.

The chain links TRBV2 to TRBJ2-5, with 9 bases fitting TRBD2. This CDR3 is built from 15 residues. The trim removed 5 bases at V and 5 bases at J, leaving 9 bases unmatched. Germline lookup yields CDR1 SNHLY and CDR2 FYNNEI. The CDR3 loop reads CASSLGLAGTETQYF. The CDR3 DNA is TGTGCCAGCAGTTTGGGACTAGCCGGGACGGAGACCCAGTACTTC.

The chain recombines TRBV6-5 with TRBJ1-2, with 7 bases fitting TRBD1. Germline CDR1 is MNHEY and CDR2 is SVGAGI. J was trimmed by 2 bases and V by 5 bases; bases with no gene match: 2. This CDR3 has 13 residues. The CDR3 region has the DNA TGTGCCAGCAGTAGGGGGCCGAACTATGGCTACACCTTC. Its protein product is CASSRGPNYGYTF.

The rearrangement links TRBV3-1 (or the pseudogene TRBV3-2) to TRBJ1-2; TRBD1 matches at 7 bases. V was clipped by 6 bases and J by 8 bases; unmatched bases: 3. Germline assignment: CDR1 LGHDT and CDR2 YNNKEL (reference sequence). The CDR3 runs to 11 residues. CDR3 nucleotides: TGTGCCAGCAGTCTAGGGGGCGGCTACACCTTC. Residues: CASSLGGGYTF.

V usage is TRBV6-2 or TRBV6-3 and J usage is TRBJ1-2; possibly TRBD1 for D (5 bases). Germline V gives CDR1 MNHEY, CDR2 SVGEGT. The CDR3 has 17 amino acids. V lost 0 bases and J lost 0, with 14 bases in between. Here the CDR3 reads CASSYSIGTGANYGYTF. The DNA for the CDR3 is TGTGCCAGCAGTTACTCGATAGGGACTGGCGCTAACTATGGCTACACCTTC.

The V and J genes are TRBV7-8 and TRBJ2-5, with D tentatively TRBD2 (7 bases). V shed 5 bases and J shed 0 bases, with 19 bases lying between them. Germline V CDR1 and CDR2: SGHVS, FQNEAQ. The CDR3 totals 17 residues. CDR3 coding DNA: TGTGCCAGCAGCCCACACTTGGGAGGGGGATACCAAGAGACCCAGTACTTC. Encoded protein: CASSPHLGGGYQETQYF.

This clone was seen once. The CDR3 sequence: CASSPRGSYGYTF. In nucleotides, the CDR3 is TGCGCCAGCAGCCCTCGAGGGTCCTATGGCTACACCTTC. V usage is TRBV4-3 and J usage is TRBJ1-2; no firm D call. The germline V gene has CDR1 LGHNA and CDR2 YSLEER. Trimming pared 4 bases from V and 4 bases from J, leaving 10 bases between. The CDR3 runs 13 residues.

This rearrangement joins TRBV2 to TRBJ2-7; D call uncertain. The V end lost 5 bases, the J end lost 3 bases, and 8 bases lay between the germline ends. The CDR3 sequence is 12 residues long. Germline V lookup: CDR1 SNHLY, CDR2 FYNNEI. The CDR3 DNA reads as TGTGCCAGCAGTCCTCGCGTCTACGAGCAGTACGTC. Translated, it gives CASSPRVYEQYV.

V gene TRBV6-2 or TRBV6-3 combines with J gene TRBJ1-4; possible D gene TRBD1, 5 bases. The CDR3 is made up of 15 amino acids. The germline V gene has CDR1 MNHEY and CDR2 SVGEGT. Trimming shortened V by 4 bases and J by 8 bases, and 17 bases separated the two germline ends. CDR3 protein: CASSLGDPEGEKLFF. The CDR3 DNA follows: TGTGCCAGCAGTTTAGGAGACCCGGAGGGGGAAAAACTGTTTTTT.

V is TRBV27 and J is TRBJ1-2; possibly TRBD1 for D (5 bases). This CDR3 has 13 residues. Trimming removed 3 bases from V and 5 bases from J, with 10 bases in between. Per germline, CDR1 MNHEY and CDR2 SMNVEV (reference sequence). The CDR3 protein is CASSFAREYGYTF. The DNA of the CDR3 is TGTGCCAGCAGTTTTGCCAGGGAATATGGCTACACCTTC.

The chain links TRBV9 to TRBJ2-7, with TRBD2 identical over 8 bases. After removal of 4 bases from V and 4 bases from J, the junction contained 7 bases not matched to a gene. This CDR3 is built from 14 residues. Germline V CDR1 and CDR2: SGDLS, YYNGEE. The CDR3 bases are TGTGCCAGCAGCCCGGGGGGGGATGGGTACGAGCAGTACGTC. Its translation: CASSPGGDGYEQYV.